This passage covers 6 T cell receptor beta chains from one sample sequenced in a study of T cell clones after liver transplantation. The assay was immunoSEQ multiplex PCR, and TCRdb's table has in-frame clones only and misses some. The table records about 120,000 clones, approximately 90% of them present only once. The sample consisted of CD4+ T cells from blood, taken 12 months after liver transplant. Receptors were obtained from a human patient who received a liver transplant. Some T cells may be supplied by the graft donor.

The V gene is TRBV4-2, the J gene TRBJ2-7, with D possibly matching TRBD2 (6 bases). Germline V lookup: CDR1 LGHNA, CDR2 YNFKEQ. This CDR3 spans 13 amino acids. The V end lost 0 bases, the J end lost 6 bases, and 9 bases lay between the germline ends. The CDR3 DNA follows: TGTGCCAGCAGCCAAGAAGAACTAGCCGAGCAGTACTTC. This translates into CASSQEELAEQYF.

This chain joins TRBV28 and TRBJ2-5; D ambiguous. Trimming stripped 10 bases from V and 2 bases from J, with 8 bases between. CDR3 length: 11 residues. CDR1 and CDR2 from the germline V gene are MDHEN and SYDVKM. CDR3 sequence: CAITSQETQYF. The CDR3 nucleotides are TGTGCCATAACCTCGCAAGAGACCCAGTACTTC. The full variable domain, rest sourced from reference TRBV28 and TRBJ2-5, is DVKVTQSSRYLVKRTGEKVFLECVQDMDHENMFWYRQDPGLGLRLIYFSYDVKMKEKGDIPEGYSVSREKKERFSLILESASTNQTSMYLCAITSQETQYFGPGTRLLVL.

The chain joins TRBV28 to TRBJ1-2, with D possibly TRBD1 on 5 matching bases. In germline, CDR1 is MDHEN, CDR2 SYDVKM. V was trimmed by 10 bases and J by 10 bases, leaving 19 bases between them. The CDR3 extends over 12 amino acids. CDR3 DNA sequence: TGTGCCACCACCACCACGGGGGTATCCTACACCTTC. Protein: CATTTTGVSYTF.

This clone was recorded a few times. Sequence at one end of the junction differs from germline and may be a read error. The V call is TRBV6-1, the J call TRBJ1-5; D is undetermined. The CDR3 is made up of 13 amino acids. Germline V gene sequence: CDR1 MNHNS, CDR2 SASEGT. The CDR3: CASSEERNHPQHF. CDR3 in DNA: TGTGCCAGCAGTGAAGAGCGGAATCATCCCCAGCATTTT.

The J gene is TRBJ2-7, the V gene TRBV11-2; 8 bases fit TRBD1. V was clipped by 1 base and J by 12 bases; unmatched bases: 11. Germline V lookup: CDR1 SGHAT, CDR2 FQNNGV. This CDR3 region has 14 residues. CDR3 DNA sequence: TGTGCCAGCAGCTTAGTCCTCGGGACAGGTGATTGGTACTTC. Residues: CASSLVLGTGDWYF.

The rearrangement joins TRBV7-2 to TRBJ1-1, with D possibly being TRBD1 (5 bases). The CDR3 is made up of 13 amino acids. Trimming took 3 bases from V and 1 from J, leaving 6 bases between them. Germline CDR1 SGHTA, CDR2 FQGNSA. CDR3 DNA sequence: TGTGCCAGCAGCTTCGGGGGGAACACTGAAGCTTTCTTT. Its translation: CASSFGGNTEAFF.